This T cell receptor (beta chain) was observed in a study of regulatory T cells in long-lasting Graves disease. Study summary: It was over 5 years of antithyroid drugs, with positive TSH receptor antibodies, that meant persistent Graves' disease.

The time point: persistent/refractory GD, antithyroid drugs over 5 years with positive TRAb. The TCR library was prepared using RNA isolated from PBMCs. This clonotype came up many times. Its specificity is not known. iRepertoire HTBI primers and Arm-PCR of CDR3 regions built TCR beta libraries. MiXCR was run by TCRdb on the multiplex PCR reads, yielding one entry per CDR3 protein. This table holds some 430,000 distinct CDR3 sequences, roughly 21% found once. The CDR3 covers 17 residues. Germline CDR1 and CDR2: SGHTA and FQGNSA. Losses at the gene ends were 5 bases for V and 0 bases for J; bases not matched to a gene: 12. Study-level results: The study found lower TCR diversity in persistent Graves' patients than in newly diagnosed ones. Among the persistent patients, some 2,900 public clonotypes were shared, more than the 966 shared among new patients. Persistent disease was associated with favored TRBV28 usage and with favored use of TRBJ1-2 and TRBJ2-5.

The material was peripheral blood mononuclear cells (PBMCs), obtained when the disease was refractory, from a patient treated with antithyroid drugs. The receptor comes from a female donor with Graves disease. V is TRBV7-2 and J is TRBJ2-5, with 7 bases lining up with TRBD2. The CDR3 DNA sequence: TGTGCCAGCAGCCAAAATTCCCCAAGCGGGAACCAAGAGACCCAGTACTTC. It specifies CASSQNSPSGNQETQYF.